This TCR beta chain is from a study of blood T cell repertoires in COVID-19. About the study: T cells, B-cell-depleted T cells, or PBMCs supplied cDNA or gDNA.

CDR1 and CDR2 from the germline V gene are MGHDK and SYGVNS. The length of the CDR3 is 15 residues. V was clipped by 3 bases and J by 4 bases; unmatched bases: 7. Here immunoSEQ multiplex PCR was the method, and the copy in TCRdb shows in-frame clones only, minus some. The data contain around 260,000 clones, about nine tenths of them seen just once; the ten biggest clones take up less than 5%. This chain joins TRBV25-1 and TRBJ1-1; 8 nucleotides agree with TRBD1. The sample consisted of peripheral blood. The TCR originated in a man in his 60s who had recovered from COVID-19. In nucleotides, the CDR3 is TGTGCCAGCAGTGACGAAACAGGGGGTGGCACTGAAGCTTTCTTT. Its translation is CASSDETGGGTEAFF.